This T cell receptor beta chain was recovered during a study of memory CD4+ T cells and cytomegalovirus serostatus. After removal of 3 bases from V and 3 bases from J, the junction contained 1 base not matched to a gene. In germline, CDR1 is LNHDA, CDR2 SQIVND (reference sequence). The CDR3 is 13 residues long. The sort gate was single viable CD3+CD4+CD8-CD45RO+ cells for memory CD4+ T cells. Profiled with immunoSEQ multiplex PCR; TCRdb holds only in-frame clones, not every one. The sample consists of about 60,000 clones, 82% of them appearing once. The TCR sequence derives from an adult in good health and CMV-seronegative. Some clones in this sample may be carry-over from other donors' samples. The chain carries TRBV19 and TRBJ2-7; 8 bases are shared with TRBD2. Sequenced material: memory CD4+ T cells from blood. The chain's CDR3 is CASSIRGGYEQYF. The CDR3 nucleotides are TGTGCCAGTAGTATTCGGGGGGGCTACGAGCAGTACTTC.